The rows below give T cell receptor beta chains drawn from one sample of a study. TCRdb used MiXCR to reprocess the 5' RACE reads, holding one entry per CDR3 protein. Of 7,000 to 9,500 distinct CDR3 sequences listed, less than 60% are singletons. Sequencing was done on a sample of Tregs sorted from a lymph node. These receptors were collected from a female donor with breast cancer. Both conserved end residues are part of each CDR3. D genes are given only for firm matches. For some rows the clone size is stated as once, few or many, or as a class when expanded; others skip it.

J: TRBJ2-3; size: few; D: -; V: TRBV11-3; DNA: TGTGCCAGCAGCTCCCAAGCCACTAGCACAGATACGCAGTATTTT; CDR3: CASSSQATSTDTQYF
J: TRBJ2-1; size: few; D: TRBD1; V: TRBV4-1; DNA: TGCGCCAGCAGCCAGGCACCGGGACAGGGAAGCTCCTACAATGAGCAGTTCTTC; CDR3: CASSQAPGQGSSYNEQFF
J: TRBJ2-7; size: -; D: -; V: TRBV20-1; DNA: TGCAGTGCCAGAGCGGGTAGGTCGGGTACCTACGAGCAGTACTTC; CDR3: CSARAGRSGTYEQYF
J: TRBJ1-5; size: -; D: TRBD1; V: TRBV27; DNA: TGTGCCAGCGCGACAGGGGCCAATCAGCCCCAGCATTTT; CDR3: CASATGANQPQHF
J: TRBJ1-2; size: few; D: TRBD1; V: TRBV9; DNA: TGTGCCAGCAGCTCCCGGACAGGCGCTAACTATGGCTACACCTTC; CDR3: CASSSRTGANYGYTF
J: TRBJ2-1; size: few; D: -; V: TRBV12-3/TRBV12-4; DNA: TGTGCCAGCAGTTTAAGTTTCGGGGGAACCTACAATGAGCAGTTCTTC; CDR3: CASSLSFGGTYNEQFF
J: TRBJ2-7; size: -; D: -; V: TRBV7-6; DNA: TGTGCCAGCAGCCCGAGGGGTGTTTCCTACGAGCAGTACTTC; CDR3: CASSPRGVSYEQYF
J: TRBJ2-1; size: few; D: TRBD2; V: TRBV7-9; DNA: TGTGCCAGCAACTCTCCGGGTCGGGGGGGGTCCTACAATGAGCAGTTCTTC; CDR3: CASNSPGRGGSYNEQFF
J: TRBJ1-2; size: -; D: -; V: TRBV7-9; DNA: TGTGCCAGCAGCCCTAGTACAGGGCTGCTTTATGGCTACACCTTC; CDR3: CASSPSTGLLYGYTF
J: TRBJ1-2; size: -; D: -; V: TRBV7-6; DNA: TGTGCCAGCAGCAGCCTGACAGGATCGAGGGACTATGGCTACACCTTC; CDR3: CASSSLTGSRDYGYTF
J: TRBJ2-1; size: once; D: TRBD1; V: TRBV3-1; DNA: TGTGCCAGCAGCCAAGATCCCAGGGGGCTGTACAATGAGCAGTTCTTC; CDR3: CASSQDPRGLYNEQFF
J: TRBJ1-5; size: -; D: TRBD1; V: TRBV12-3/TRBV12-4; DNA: TGTGCCAGCAGTACAAGACAGGGGGCCGGCAATCAGCCCCAGCATTTT; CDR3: CASSTRQGAGNQPQHF
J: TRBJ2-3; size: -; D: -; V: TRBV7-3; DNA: TGTGCCAGCAGCCCAGGCGTTTTAGGTAGCACAGATACGCAGTATTTT; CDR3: CASSPGVLGSTDTQYF
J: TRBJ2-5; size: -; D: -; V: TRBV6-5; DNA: TGTGCCAGCAGTTACGGTAGCAGGGGCCAAGAGACCCAGTACTTC; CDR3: CASSYGSRGQETQYF
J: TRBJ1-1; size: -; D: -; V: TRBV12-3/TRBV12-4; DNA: TGTGCCAGCAGTTCCCTACCGAACACTGAAGCTTTCTTT; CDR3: CASSSLPNTEAFF
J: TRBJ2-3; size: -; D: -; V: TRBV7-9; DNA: TGCGCCAGCAGCCAAACCCTGTCAGATACGCAGTATTTT; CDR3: CASSQTLSDTQYF
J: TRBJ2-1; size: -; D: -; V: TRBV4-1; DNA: TGCGCCAGCAGCCAAGATGTGGCGGGAAGTTTCTACAATGAGCAGTTCTTC; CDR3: CASSQDVAGSFYNEQFF
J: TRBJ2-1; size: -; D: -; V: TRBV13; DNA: TGTGCCAGCAGCTTAGTAAGCGATGAGCAGTTCTTC; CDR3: CASSLVSDEQFF
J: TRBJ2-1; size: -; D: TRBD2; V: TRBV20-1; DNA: TGCAGTGCTAGTAGGCTAGCGGGGATGTGGTTCTTC; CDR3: CSASRLAGMWFF
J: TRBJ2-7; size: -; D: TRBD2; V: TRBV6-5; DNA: TGTGCCAGCAGTTACATGGGCGGGAGATACAATGAGCAGTACTTC; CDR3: CASSYMGGRYNEQYF
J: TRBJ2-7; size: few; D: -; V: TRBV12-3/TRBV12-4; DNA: TGTGCCAGCAGGCCCCGAGGTTCCTACGAGCAGTACTTC; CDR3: CASRPRGSYEQYF
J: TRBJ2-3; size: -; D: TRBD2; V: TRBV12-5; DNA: TGTGCTAGTGGCCAAGGTCCGGGGGGGCCCGATACGCAGTATTTT; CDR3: CASGQGPGGPDTQYF
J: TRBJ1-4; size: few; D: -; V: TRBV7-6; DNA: TGTGCCAGCAGCTTGAGAACTAATGAAAAACTGTTTTTT; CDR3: CASSLRTNEKLFF
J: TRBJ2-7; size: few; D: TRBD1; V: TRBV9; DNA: TGTGCCAGCAGCACCCACCGGGACAGCTACGAGCAGTACTTC; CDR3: CASSTHRDSYEQYF
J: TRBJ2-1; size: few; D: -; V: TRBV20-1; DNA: TGCAGTGCTAGAACTTCCAATGAGCAGTTCTTC; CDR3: CSARTSNEQFF
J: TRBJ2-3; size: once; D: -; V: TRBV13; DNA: TGTGCCAGCAGCTCCCCCGGGACGGTTAGCACAGATACGCAGTATTTT; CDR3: CASSSPGTVSTDTQYF
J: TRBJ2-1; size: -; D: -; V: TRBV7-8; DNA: TGTGCCAGCAGCCACCCCCTTGCAGATACGGGACATGAGCAGTTCTTC; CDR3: CASSHPLADTGHEQFF
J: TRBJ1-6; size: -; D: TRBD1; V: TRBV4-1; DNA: TGCGCCAGCAGCCAACCTACCAGGGGGACACCCCTCCACTTT; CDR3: CASSQPTRGTPLHF